The rows below give T cell receptor beta chains drawn from one sample of a study of beta chain features in type 1 diabetes. The protocol was immunoSEQ multiplex PCR, while the TCRdb copy is restricted to in-frame clones and leaves out a portion. Seen here are about 15,000 clones, around two thirds observed once, and the top ten hold roughly 2.7%. The specimen sequenced was Tregs from blood. Receptors originate from a man aged 30 to 39 with type 1 diabetes. Both conserved end residues are part of each CDR3. A D gene is named only where the DNA matches it firmly. Size values are once, few and many counts, or a class for expanded clones, and some rows have none.

few	.	TRBV5-6	TRBJ2-2	TGTGCCAGCAGCCTGAGGGTACTTGTCAACACCGGGGAGCTGTTTTTT	CASSLRVLVNTGELFF
.	.	TRBV6-5	TRBJ2-7	TGTGCCAGCAGTTACTCGTACAGCCTCTCCTACGAGCAGTACTTC	CASSYSYSLSYEQYF
once	.	TRBV2	TRBJ2-4	TGTGCCAGCAGTGGGGGACAAGGGAACATTCAGTACTTC	CASSGGQGNIQYF
.	.	TRBV20-1	TRBJ1-2	TGCAGTGTCCCGGCTAACTATGGCTACACCTTC	CSVPANYGYTF
.	.	TRBV19	TRBJ2-7	TGTGCCAGTAGCCCACAGGGTCCCCACGAGCAGTACTTC	CASSPQGPHEQYF
few	TRBD2	TRBV4-1	TRBJ2-1	TGCGCCAGCAGCCAATGGGAGGGCTCCTACAATGAGCAGTTCTTC	CASSQWEGSYNEQFF
.	.	TRBV6-6	TRBJ1-4	TGTGCCAGCAGTTACTCGGGCAGGGCTAATGAAAAACTGTTTTTT	CASSYSGRANEKLFF
.	TRBD1	TRBV6-5	TRBJ1-1	TGTGCCAGCAGGCCCGACAGGGCTGGGGAGTTCTTT	CASRPDRAGEFF
.	TRBD2	TRBV10-3	TRBJ2-7	TGTGCCATCAGTGAAGGGCCTCCCTTAGCGGGATTCTCCTACGAGCAGTACTTC	CAISEGPPLAGFSYEQYF
.	TRBD2	TRBV7-6	TRBJ2-5	TGTGCCAGCAGCTCACCATCGGGGGGGCAAGAGACCCAGTACTTC	CASSSPSGGQETQYF
.	.	TRBV18	TRBJ2-1	TGTGCCAGCTCGAGAACGGGAGAGGCGAATGAGCAGTTCTTC	CASSRTGEANEQFF
.	TRBD1	TRBV27	TRBJ2-3	TGTGCCAGCAGTCCCTGGACAGGGGCGGCAGATACGCAGTATTTT	CASSPWTGAADTQYF
.	TRBD2	TRBV2	TRBJ2-7	TGTGCCAGCAGTGAACGGGGGGGGTTTAGCTACGAGCAGTACTTC	CASSERGGFSYEQYF
.	.	TRBV6-6	TRBJ1-5	TGTGCCAGCAGTTACTTAGGGGAAGGGCCCCAGCATTTT	CASSYLGEGPQHF
few	.	TRBV19	TRBJ1-5	TGTGCCAGTAGTGTTCGGGGCAATCAGCCCCAGCATTTT	CASSVRGNQPQHF
.	TRBD1	TRBV6-1	TRBJ2-1	TGTGCCAGCAGTCGACAGGGGAGCTCCTACAATGAGCAGTTCTTC	CASSRQGSSYNEQFF
.	.	TRBV6-1	TRBJ1-2	TGTGCCAGCAGTGAACAGGACTATGGCTACACCTTC	CASSEQDYGYTF
.	.	TRBV10-3	TRBJ2-1	TGTGCCATCAGTGGTTTGACAGAGCGGGACAATGAGCAGTTCTTC	CAISGLTERDNEQFF
.	.	TRBV10-3	TRBJ2-5	TGTGCCATCAGTGATGGGGGCCGGGAGACCCAGTACTTC	CAISDGGRETQYF
.	.	TRBV6-6	TRBJ2-7	TGTGCCAGCAGTTATCGGTACGAGCAGTACTTC	CASSYRYEQYF
.	.	TRBV7-2	TRBJ2-5	TGTGCCAGCAGCTTGTTCCAGGAGACCCAGTACTTC	CASSLFQETQYF
.	.	TRBV10-1	TRBJ2-2	TGCGCCAGCAGCAGACAGACCAACACCGGGGAGCTGTTTTTT	CASSRQTNTGELFF
.	.	TRBV9	TRBJ1-2	TGTGCCAGCAGCGTAGAGGCAGGTATAGTGGGCTACACCTTC	CASSVEAGIVGYTF
.	TRBD1	TRBV29-1	TRBJ1-5	TGCAGCGTTCGGACAGGGGGTCAGCCCCAGCATTTT	CSVRTGGQPQHF
.	TRBD2	TRBV10-2	TRBJ2-5	TGCGCCAGCAGTGAGACTAGCGGGAGGTGGGAGACCCAGTACTTC	CASSETSGRWETQYF
.	.	TRBV7-9	TRBJ2-7	TGTGCCAGCAGCTTACAGGTTTGGGAGCAGTACTTC	CASSLQVWEQYF
.	.	TRBV5-1	TRBJ1-6	TGCGCCAGCAGCTTGGATAACAATAATTCCCCCCTCCACTTT	CASSLDNNNSPLHF
.	.	TRBV9	TRBJ2-1	TGTGCCAGCAGCGTAGGGGTAACAGCTCGAGAGCAGTTCTTC	CASSVGVTAREQFF
.	.	TRBV19	TRBJ1-1	TGTGCCAGTAGTATAACCCGCGGGGGTGAAGCTTTCTTT	CASSITRGGEAFF
few	.	TRBV7-9	TRBJ2-3	TGTGCCAGCAGCTCCGACCCGCTCGGGGGCACAGATACGCAGTATTTT	CASSSDPLGGTDTQYF
.	TRBD1	TRBV5-1	TRBJ2-5	TGCGCCAGCAGCCCGGACAGGGCGGCGGAGACCCAGTACTTC	CASSPDRAAETQYF
.	TRBD2	TRBV6-1	TRBJ2-5	TGTGCCAGCAGTGAAGCGCTAACTAGCGGGGGGCAAGAGACCCAGTACTTC	CASSEALTSGGQETQYF
.	TRBD2	TRBV2	TRBJ2-7	TGTGCCAGCAGAGCGGGAAGCTCCTACGAGCAGTACTTC	CASRAGSSYEQYF
.	.	TRBV29-1	TRBJ2-7	TGCAGCGTAGGGGCTGGGTACGAGCAGTACTTC	CSVGAGYEQYF
few	TRBD2	TRBV29-1	TRBJ2-3	TGCAGCGTATCGGGACTAGCGGGCGCAGATACGCAGTATTTT	CSVSGLAGADTQYF
.	.	TRBV19	TRBJ2-7	TGTGCCAGTAGACTACAGGACTCCTACGAGCAGTACTTC	CASRLQDSYEQYF
few	.	TRBV5-1	TRBJ1-1	TGCGCCAGCAGCCCAACACAGGGAACTGAAGCTTTCTTT	CASSPTQGTEAFF